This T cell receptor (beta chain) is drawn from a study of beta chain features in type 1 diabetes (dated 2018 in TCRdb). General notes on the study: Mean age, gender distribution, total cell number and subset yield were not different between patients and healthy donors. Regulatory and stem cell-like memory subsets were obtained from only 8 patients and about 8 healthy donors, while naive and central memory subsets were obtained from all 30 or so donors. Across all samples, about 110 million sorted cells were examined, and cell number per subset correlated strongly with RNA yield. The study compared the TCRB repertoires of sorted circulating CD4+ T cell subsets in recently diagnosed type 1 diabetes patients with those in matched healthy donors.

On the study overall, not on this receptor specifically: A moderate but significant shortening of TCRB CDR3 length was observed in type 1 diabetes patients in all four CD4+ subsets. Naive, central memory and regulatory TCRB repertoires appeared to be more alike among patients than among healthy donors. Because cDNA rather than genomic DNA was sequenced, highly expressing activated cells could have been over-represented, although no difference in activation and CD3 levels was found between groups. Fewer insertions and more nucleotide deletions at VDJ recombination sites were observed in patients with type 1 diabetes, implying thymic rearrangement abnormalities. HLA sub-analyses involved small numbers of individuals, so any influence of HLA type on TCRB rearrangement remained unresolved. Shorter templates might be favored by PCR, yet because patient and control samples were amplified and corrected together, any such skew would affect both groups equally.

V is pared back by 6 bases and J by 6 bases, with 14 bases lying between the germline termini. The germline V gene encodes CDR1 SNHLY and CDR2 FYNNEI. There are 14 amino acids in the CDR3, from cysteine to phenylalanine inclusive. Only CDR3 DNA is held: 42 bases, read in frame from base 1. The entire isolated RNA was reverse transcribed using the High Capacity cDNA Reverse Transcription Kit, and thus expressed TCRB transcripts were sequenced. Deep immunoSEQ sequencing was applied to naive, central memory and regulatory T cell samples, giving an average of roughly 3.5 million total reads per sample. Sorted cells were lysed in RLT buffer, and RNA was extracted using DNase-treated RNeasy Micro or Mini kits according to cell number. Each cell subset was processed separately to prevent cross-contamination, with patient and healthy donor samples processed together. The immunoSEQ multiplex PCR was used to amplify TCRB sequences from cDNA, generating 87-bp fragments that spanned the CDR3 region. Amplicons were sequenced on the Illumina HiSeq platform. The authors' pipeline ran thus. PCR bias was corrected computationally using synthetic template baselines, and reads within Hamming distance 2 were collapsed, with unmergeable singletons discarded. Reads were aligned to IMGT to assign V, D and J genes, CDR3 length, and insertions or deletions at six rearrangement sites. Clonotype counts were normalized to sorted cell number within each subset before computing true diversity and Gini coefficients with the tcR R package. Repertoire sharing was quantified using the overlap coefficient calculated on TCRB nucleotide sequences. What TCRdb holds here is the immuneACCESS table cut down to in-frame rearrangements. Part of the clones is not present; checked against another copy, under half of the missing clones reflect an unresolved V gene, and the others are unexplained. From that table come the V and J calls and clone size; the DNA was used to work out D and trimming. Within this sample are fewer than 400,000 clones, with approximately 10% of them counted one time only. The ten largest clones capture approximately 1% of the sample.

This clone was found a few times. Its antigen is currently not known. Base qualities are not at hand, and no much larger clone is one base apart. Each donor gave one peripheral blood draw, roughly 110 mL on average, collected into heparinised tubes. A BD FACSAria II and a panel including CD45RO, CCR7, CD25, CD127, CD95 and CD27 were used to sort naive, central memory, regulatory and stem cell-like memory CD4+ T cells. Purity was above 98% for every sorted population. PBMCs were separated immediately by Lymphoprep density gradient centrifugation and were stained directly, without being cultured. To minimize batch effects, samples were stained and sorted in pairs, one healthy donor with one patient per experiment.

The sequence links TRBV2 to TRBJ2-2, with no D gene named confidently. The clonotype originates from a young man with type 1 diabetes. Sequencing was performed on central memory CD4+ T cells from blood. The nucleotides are TGTGCCAGCAGCGGCGTGGCCAACCCCGGGGAGCTGTTTTTT. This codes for CASSGVANPGELFF.